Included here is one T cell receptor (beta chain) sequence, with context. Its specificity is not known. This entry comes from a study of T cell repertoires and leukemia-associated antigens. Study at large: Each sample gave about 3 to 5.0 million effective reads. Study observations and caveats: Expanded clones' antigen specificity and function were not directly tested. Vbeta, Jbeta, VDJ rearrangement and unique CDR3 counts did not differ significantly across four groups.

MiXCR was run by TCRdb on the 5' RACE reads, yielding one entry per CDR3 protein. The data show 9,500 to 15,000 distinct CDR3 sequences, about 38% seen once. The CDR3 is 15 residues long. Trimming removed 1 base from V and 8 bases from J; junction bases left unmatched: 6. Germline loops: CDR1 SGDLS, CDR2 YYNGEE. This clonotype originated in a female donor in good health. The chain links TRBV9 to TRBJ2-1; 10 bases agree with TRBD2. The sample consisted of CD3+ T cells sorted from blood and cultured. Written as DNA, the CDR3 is TGTGCCAGCAGCGTACGAGCGGGAGGGCCGCATGAGCAGTTCTTC. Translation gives CASSVRAGGPHEQFF.